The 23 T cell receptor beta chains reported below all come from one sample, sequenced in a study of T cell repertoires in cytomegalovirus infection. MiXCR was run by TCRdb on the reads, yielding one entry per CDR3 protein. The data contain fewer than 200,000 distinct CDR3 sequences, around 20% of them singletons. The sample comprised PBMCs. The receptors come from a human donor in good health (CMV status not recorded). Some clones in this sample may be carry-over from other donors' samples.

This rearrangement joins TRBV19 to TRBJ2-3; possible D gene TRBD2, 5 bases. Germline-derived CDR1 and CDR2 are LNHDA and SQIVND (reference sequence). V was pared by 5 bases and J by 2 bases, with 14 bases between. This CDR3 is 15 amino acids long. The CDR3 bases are TGTGCCAGTAGTGGACGGATGGACTTCACAGATACGCAGTATTTT. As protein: CASSGRMDFTDTQYF. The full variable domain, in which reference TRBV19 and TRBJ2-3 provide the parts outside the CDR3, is DGGITQSPKYLFRKEGQNVTLSCEQNLNHDAMYWYRQDPGQGLRLIYYSQIVNDFQKGDIAEGYSVSREKKESFPLTVTSAQKNPTAFYLCASSGRMDFTDTQYFGPGTRLTVL.

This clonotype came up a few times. The CDR3 is CASSLGQGSQYF. CDR3 in DNA: TGCGCCAGCAGCTTGGGACAGGGAAGCCAGTACTTC. V is TRBV5-1 and J is TRBJ2-5, with 7 bases that match TRBD1. Germline V gives CDR1 SGHRS, CDR2 YFSETQ. This CDR3 region has 12 residues. Trimming removed 0 bases from V and 10 bases from J; junction bases left unmatched: 3.

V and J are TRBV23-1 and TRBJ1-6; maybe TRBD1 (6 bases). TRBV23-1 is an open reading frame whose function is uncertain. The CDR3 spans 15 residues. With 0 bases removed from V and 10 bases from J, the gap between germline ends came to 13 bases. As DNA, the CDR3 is TGCGCCAGCAGTCAATCGGGCAGGGGAGGATCACCCCTCCACTTT. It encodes CASSQSGRGGSPLHF.

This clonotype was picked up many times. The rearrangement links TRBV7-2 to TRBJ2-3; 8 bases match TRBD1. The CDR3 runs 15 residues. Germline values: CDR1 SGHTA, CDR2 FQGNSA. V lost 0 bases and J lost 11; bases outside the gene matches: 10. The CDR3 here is CASSLARTGSRGQYF. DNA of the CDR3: TGTGCCAGCAGCTTAGCGCGGACAGGGAGCCGGGGGCAGTATTTT.

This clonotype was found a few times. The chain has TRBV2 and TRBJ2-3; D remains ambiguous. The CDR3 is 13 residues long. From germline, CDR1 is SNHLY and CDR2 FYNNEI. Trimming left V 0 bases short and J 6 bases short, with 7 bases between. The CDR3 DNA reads TGTGCCAGCAGTGAAGCGACCCGCGATACGCAGTATTTT. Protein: CASSEATRDTQYF. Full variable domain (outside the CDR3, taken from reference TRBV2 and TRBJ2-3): EPEVTQTPSHQVTQMGQEVILRCVPISNHLYFYWYRQILGQKVEFLVSFYNNEISEKSEIFDDQFSVERPDGSNFTLKIRSTKLEDSAMYFCASSEATRDTQYFGPGTRLTVL.

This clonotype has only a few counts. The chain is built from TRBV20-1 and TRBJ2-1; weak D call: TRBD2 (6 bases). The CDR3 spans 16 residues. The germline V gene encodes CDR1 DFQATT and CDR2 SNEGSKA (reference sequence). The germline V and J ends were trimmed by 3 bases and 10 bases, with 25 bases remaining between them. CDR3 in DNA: TGCAGTGCTAGGGTTGGGGCCGGGCGGGAAACGGCGGAGCAGTTCTTC. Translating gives CSARVGAGRETAEQFF.

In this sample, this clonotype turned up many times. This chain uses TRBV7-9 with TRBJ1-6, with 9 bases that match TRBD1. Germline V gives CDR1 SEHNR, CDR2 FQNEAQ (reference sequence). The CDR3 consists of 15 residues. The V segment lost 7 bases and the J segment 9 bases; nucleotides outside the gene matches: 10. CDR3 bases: TGTGCCAGCACCAGGACAGGGGATGGTCTTTCACCCCTCCACTTT. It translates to CASTRTGDGLSPLHF.

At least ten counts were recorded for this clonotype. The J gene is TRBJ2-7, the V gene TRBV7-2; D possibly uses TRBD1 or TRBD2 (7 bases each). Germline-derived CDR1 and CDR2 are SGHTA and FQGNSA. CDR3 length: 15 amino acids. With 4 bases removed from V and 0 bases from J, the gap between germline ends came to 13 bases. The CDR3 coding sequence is TGTGCCAGCAGCTCAGGGGGGGCAGGCTCCTACGAGCAGTACTTC. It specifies CASSSGGAGSYEQYF. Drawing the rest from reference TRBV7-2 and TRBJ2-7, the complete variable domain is GAGVSQSPSNKVTEKGKDVELRCDPISGHTALYWYRQSLGQGLEFLIYFQGNSAPDKSGLPSDRFSAERTGGSVSTLTIQRTQQEDSAVYLCASSSGGAGSYEQYFGPGTRLTVT.

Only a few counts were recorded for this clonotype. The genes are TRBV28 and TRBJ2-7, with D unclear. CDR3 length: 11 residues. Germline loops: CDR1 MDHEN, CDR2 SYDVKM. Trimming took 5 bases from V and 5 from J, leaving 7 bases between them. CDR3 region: CASSGVDEQYF. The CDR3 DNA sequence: TGTGCCAGCAGTGGCGTTGACGAGCAGTACTTC.

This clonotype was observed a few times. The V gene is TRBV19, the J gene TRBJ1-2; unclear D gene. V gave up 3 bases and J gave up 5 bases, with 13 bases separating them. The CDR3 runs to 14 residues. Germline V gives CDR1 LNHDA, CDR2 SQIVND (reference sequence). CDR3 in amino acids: CASSMLSRGYGYTF. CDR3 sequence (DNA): TGTGCCAGTAGTATGTTGAGCCGGGGTTATGGCTACACCTTC. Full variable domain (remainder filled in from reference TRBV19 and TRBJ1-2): DGGITQSPKYLFRKEGQNVTLSCEQNLNHDAMYWYRQDPGQGLRLIYYSQIVNDFQKGDIAEGYSVSREKKESFPLTVTSAQKNPTAFYLCASSMLSRGYGYTFGSGTRLTVV.

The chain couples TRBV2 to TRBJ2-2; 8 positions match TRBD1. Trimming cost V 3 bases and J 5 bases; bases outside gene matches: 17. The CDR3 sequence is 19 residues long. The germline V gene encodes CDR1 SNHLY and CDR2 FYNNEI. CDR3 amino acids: CASSDQVPGQVRGTGELFF. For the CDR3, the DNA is TGTGCCAGCAGTGACCAAGTCCCGGGACAGGTCCGGGGGACCGGGGAGCTGTTTTTT.

The CDR3 loop reads CSAPQGGSRNEQFF. CDR3 sequence (DNA): TGCAGTGCTCCCCAGGGGGGGAGCCGGAATGAGCAGTTCTTC. V gene TRBV20-1 combines with J gene TRBJ2-1; tentatively, D is TRBD1 or TRBD2 (7 bases each). Trimming cost V 5 bases and J 7 bases, with 18 bases left between them. Germline V gives CDR1 DFQATT, CDR2 SNEGSKA (reference sequence). The length of the CDR3 is 14 residues.

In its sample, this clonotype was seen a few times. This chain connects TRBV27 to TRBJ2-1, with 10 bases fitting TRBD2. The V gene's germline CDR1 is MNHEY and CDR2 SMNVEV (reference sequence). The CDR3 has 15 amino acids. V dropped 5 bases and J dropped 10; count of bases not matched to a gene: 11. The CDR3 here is CASSTSGGAFREQFF. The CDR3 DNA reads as TGTGCCAGCAGTACCAGCGGGGGGGCTTTTCGGGAGCAGTTCTTC.

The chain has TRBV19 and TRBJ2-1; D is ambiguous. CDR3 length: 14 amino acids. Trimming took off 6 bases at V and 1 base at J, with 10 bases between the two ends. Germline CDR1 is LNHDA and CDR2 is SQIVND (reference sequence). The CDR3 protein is CASSLQISYNEQFF. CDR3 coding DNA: TGTGCCAGTAGCCTTCAGATATCCTACAATGAGCAGTTCTTC.

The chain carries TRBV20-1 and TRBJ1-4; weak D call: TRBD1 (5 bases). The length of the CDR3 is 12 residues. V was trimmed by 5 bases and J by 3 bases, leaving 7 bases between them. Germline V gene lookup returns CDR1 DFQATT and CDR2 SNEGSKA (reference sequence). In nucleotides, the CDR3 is TGCAGTGCTGGGGGTGCTAATGAAAAACTGTTTTTT. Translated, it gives CSAGGANEKLFF.

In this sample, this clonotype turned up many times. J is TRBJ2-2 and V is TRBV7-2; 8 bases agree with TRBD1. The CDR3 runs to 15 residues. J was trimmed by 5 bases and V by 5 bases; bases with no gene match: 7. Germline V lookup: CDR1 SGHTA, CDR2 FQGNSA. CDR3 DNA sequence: TGTGCCAGCAGCCATGGACAGGGTGGAACCGGGGAGCTGTTTTTT. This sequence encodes CASSHGQGGTGELFF.

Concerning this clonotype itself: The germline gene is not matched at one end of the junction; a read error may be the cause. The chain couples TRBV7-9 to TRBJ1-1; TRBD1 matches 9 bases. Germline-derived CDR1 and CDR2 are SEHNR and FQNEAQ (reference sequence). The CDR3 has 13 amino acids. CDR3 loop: CVSSLLGTGEAFF. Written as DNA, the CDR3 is TGTGTCAGCAGCTTATTAGGGACAGGGGAAGCTTTCTTT.

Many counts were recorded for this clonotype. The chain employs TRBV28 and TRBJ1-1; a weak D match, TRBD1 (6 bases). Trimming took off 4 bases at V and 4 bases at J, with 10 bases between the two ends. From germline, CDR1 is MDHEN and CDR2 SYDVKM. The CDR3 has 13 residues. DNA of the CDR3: TGTGCCAGCAGTTCCCTGGGGGCCACTGAAGCTTTCTTT. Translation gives CASSSLGATEAFF.

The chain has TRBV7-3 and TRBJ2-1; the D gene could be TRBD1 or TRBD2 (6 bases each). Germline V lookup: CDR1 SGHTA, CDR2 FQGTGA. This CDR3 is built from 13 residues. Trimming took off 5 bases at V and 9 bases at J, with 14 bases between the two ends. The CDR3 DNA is TGTGCCAGCAGCCGAGAGAGGGGGGTTGAGCAGTTCTTC. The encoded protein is CASSRERGVEQFF.

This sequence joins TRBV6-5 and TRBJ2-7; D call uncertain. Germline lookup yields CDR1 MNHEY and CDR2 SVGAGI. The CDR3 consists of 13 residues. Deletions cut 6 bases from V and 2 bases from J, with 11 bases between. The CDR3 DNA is TGTGCCAGCAGCAGATCGTCCGCCTACGAGCAGTACTTC. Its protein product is CASSRSSAYEQYF.

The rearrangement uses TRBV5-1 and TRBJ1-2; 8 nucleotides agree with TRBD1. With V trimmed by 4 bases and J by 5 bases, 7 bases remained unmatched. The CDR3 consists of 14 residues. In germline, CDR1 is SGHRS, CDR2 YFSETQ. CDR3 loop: CASSAPGQVYGYTF. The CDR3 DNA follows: TGCGCCAGCAGCGCCCCGGGACAGGTTTATGGCTACACCTTC. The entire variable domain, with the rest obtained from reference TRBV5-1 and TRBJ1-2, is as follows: KAGVTQTPRYLIKTRGQQVTLSCSPISGHRSVSWYQQTPGQGLQFLFEYFSETQRNKGNFPGRFSGRQFSNSRSEMNVSTLELGDSALYLCASSAPGQVYGYTFGSGTRLTVV.

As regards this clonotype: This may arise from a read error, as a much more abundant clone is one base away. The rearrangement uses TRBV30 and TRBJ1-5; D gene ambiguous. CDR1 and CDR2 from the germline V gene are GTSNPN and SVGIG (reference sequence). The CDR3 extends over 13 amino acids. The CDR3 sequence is CAWGEDSNQPKHF. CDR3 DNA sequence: TGTGCCTGGGGTGAGGATAGCAATCAGCCCAAGCATTTT.

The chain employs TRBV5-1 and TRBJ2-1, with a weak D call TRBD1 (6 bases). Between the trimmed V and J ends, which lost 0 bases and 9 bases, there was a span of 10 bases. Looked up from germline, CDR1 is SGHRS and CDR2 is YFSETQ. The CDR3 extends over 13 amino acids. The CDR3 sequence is CASSLAGVTEQFF. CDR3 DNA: TGCGCCAGCAGCTTGGCAGGGGTTACTGAGCAGTTCTTC.